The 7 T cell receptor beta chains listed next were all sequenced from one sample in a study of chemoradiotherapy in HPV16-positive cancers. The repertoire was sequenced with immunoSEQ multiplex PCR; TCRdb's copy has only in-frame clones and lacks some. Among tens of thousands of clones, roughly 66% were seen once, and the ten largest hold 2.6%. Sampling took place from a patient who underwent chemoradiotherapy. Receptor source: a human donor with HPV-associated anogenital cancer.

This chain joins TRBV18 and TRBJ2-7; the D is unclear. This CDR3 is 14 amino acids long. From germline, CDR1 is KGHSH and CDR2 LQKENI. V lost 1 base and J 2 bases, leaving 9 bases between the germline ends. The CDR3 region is CASSPRARAYEQYF. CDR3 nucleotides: TGTGCCAGCTCACCACGTGCCAGAGCCTACGAGCAGTACTTC.

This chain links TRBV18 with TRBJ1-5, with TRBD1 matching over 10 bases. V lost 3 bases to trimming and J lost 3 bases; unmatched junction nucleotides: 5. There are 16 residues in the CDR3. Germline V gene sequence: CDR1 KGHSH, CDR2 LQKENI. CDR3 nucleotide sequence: TGTGCCAGCTCACCCGGGGACAGGGGAGACAATCAGCCCCAGCATTTT. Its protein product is CASSPGDRGDNQPQHF.

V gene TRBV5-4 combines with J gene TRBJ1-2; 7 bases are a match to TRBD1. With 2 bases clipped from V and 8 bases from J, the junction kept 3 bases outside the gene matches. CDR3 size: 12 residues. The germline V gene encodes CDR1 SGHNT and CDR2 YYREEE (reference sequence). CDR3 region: CASSFWTGGYTF. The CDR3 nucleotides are TGTGCCAGCAGCTTCTGGACAGGAGGCTACACCTTC.

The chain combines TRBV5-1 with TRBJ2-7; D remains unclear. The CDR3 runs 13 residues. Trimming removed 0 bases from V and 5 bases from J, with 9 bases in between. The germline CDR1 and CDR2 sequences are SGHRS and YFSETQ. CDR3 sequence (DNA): TGCGCCAGCAGCTTGGACCAGATCGACGAGCAGTACTTC. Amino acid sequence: CASSLDQIDEQYF.

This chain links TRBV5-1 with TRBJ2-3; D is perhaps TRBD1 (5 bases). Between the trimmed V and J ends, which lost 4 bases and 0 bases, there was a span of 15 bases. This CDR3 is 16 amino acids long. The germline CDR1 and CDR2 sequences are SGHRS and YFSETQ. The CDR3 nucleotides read TGCGCCAGCAGCGCCACTGGGGCCCCTAGCACAGATACGCAGTATTTT. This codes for CASSATGAPSTDTQYF.

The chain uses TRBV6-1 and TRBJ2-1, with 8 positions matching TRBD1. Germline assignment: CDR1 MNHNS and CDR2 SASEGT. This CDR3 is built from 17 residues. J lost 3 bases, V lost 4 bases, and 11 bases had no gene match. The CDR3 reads CASSGNRQGPLYNEQFF. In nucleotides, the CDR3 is TGTGCCAGCAGTGGAAACCGACAGGGGCCCCTCTACAATGAGCAGTTCTTC.

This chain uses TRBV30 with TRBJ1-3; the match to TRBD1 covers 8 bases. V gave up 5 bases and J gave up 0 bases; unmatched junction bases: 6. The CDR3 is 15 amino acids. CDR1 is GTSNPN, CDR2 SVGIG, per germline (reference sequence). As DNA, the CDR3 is TGTGCCTGGCGCCGGACAGGGAGCTCTGGAAACACCATATATTTT. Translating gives CAWRRTGSSGNTIYF.